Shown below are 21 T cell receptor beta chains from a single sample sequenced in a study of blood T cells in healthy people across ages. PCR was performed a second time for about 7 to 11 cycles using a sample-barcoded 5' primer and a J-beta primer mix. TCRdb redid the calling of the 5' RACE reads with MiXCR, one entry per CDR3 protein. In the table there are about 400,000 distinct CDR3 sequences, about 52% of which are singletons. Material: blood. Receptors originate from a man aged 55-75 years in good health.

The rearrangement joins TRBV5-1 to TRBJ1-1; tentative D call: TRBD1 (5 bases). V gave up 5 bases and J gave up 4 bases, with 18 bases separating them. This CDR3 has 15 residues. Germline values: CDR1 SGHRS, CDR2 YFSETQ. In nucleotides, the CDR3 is TGCGCCAGCAGGAGCGAGGTTAGGGGAACCACTGAAGCTTTCTTT. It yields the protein CASRSEVRGTTEAFF.

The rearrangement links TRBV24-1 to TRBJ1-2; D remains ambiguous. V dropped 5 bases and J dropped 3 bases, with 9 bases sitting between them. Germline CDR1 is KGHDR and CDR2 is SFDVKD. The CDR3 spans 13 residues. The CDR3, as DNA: TGTGCCACCAGTGCAGCGGCCGACTATGGCTACACCTTC. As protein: CATSAAADYGYTF.

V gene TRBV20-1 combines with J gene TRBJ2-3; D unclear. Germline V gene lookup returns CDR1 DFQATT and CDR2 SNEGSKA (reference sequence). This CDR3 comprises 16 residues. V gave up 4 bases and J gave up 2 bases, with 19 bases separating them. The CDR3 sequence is CSATAGRRGPTDTQYF. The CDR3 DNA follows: TGCAGTGCTACTGCTGGGCGGCGAGGTCCCACAGATACGCAGTATTTT.

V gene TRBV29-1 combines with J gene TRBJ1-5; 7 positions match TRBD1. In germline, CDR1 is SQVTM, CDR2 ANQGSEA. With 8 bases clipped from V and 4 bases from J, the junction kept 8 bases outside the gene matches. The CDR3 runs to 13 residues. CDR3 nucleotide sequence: TGCAGCTTCCGGGACAGCATTAATCAGCCCCAGCATTTT. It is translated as CSFRDSINQPQHF. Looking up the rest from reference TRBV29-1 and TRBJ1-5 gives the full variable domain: SAVISQKPSRDICQRGTSLTIQCQVDSQVTMMFWYRQQPGQSLTLIATANQGSEATYESGFVIDKFPISRPNLTFSTLTVSNMSPEDSSIYLCSFRDSINQPQHFGDGTRLSIL.

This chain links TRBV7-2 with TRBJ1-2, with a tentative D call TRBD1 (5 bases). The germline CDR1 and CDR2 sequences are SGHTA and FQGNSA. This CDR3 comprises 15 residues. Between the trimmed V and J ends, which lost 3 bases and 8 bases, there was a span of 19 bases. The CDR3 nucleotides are TGTGCCAGCAGCTTCGACCCCCAGGGCGGCGGGGGCTACACCTTC. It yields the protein CASSFDPQGGGGYTF.

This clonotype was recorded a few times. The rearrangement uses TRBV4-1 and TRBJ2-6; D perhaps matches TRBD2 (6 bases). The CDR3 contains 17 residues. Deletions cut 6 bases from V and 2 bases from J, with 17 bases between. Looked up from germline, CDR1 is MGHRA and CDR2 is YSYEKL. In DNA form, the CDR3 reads TGCGCCAGCAGAGGTCTCGGAGGGCAGGCTGGGGCCAACGTCCTGACTTTC. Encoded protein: CASRGLGGQAGANVLTF.

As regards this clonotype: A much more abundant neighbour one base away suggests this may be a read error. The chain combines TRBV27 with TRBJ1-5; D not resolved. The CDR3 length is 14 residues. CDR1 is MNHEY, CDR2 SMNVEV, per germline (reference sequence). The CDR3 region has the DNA TGTGCCAGCAGTTTGGGCGATAGCAATCAGCCCCGGCATTTT. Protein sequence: CASSLGDSNQPRHF.

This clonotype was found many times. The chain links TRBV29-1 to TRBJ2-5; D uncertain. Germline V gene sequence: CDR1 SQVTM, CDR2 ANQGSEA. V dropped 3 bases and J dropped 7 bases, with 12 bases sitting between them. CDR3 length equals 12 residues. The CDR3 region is CSVDAELGTQYF. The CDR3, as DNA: TGCAGCGTTGACGCGGAGCTGGGGACCCAGTACTTC.

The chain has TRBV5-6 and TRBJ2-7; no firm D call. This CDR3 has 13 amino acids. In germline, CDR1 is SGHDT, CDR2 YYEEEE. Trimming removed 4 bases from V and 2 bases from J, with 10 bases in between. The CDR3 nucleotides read TGTGCCAGCAGCCCTGGGTTCGCCTACGAGCAGTACTTC. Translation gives CASSPGFAYEQYF.

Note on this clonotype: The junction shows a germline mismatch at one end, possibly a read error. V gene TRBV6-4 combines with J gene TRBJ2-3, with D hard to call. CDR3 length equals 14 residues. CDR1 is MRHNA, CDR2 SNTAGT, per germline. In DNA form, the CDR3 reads TGTGCCAGCAGCCCTACATCAGGCACAGATGCGCAGTATTTT. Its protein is CASSPTSGTDAQYF.

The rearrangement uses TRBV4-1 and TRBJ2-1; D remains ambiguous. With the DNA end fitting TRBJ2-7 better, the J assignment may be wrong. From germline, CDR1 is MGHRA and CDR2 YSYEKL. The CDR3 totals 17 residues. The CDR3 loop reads CASSQEVALSSYNEQYF. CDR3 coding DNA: TGCGCCAGCAGCCAAGAGGTTGCACTGAGCTCCTACAATGAGCAGTACTTC.

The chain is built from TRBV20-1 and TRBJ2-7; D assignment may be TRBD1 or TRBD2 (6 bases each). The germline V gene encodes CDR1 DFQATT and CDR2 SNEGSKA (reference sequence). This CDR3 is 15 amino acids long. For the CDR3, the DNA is TGCAGCTCACCCGAGGGGGGATCGATCTCCTACGAGCAGTACTTC. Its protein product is CSSPEGGSISYEQYF.

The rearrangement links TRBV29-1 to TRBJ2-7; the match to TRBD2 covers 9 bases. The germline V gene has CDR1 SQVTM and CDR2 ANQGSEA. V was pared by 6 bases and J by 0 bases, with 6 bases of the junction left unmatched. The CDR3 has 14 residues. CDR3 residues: CSVRLAEGSYEQYF. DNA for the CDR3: TGCAGCGTGAGACTAGCGGAAGGCTCCTACGAGCAGTACTTC.

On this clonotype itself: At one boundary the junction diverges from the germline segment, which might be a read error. The CDR3 is CASREDSPNYGYTF. The CDR3 DNA reads as TGTGCCAGCAGGGAAGACAGTCCTAACTATGGCTACACCTTC. This chain uses TRBV6-1 with TRBJ1-2, with a weak D call TRBD1 (5 bases). This CDR3 is built from 14 residues. CDR1 and CDR2 from the germline V gene are MNHNS and SASEGT.

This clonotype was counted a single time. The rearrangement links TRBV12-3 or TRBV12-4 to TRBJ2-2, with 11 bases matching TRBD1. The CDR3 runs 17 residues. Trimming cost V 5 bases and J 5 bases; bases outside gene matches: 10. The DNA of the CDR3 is TGTGCCAGCAGTCCCCCATGGACAGGGGGCGAAACCGGGGAGCTGTTTTTT. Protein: CASSPPWTGGETGELFF.

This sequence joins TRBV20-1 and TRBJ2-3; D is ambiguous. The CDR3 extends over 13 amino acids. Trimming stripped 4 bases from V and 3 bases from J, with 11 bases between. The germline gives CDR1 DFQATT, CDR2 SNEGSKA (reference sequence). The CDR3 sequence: CSATGSLTDTQYF. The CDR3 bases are TGCAGTGCTACCGGGTCGCTTACAGATACGCAGTATTTT.

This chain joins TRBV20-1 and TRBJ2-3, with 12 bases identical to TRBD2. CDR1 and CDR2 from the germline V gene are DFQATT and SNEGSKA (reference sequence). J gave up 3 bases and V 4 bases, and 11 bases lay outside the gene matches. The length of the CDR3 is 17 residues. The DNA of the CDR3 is TGCAGTGCTACGCCCTCCCAACTAGCGGGAGGAACAGATACGCAGTATTTT. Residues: CSATPSQLAGGTDTQYF.

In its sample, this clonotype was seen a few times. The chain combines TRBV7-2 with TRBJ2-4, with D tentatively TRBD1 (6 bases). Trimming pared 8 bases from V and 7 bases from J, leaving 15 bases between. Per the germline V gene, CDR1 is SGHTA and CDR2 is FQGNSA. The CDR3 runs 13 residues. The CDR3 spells CASSEGVPNIQYF. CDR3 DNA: TGTGCCAGCTCCGAGGGGGTTCCGAACATTCAGTACTTC.

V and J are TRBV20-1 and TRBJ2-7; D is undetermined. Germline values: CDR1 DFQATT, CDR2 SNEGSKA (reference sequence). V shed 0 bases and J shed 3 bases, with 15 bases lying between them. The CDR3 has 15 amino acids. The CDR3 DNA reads TGCAGTGCTAGAGATCCGCAGCCGAACAACTACGAGCAGTACTTC. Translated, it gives CSARDPQPNNYEQYF.

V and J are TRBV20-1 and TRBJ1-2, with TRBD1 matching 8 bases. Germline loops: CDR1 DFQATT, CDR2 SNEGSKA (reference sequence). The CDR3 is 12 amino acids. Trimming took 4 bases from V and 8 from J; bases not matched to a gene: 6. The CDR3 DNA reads TGCAGTGCTACCCAGGGGGCGGAAGGCTACACCTTC. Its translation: CSATQGAEGYTF.

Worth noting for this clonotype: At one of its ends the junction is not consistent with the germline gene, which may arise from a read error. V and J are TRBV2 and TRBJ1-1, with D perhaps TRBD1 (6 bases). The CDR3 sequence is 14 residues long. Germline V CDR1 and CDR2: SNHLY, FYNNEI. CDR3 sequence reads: CASSVGGTYNERYF. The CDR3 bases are TGTGCCAGCAGTGTGGGGGGCACCTACAATGAGCGGTACTTT.